This T cell receptor (beta chain) was observed in a study of identical twins (dated by TCRdb to between 2015 and 2016). Context from the whole study: TCR alpha and beta repertoires from monozygotic twins, unrelated adults of various ages and cord blood were deep-sequenced to test whether fetal clonotypes persist. To rule out contamination, replicate twin experiments were performed at different times with different library preparation protocols.

Study-level results and caveats: Conclusions relied on cross-sectional statistical analysis, since the same donors could not be followed over many years. Compared with coincidental sharing between unrelated individuals, out-of-frame TCR alpha sequences shared between twins had an excess of sequences with low generation probability. In monozygotic twins, out-of-frame TCR alpha sharing was systematically underestimated by recombination models, although the models agreed with sharing between unrelated individuals. Fewer insertions were carried by abundant cord blood beta clonotypes, a similar but weaker trend appeared in young adult naive repertoires, and no such trend appeared in memory repertoires. Excess twin sharing in beta out-of-frame sequences was weaker because fewer shared sequences lowered the signal-to-noise ratio. Invariant T cells such as MAIT and iNKT could partly confound zero-insertion analyses, although diverse VJ usage argued against such confounding for most clonotypes.

Libraries were constructed by 5' RACE. Instrument on record: Illumina HiSeq 2000. Template switching introduced a universal primer binding site; the final cDNA contained a unique molecular identifier, enabling accurate counting of TCR cDNA molecules. Specific primers in the conserved constant-segment region were used to synthesize first-strand cDNA for the TCR alpha and beta chains. To control for contamination, every cDNA library was double barcoded, receiving both a SMART-Mk sample barcode and Illumina barcodes. Two successive PCR steps introduced TruSeq adapter sequences along with Illumina sample barcodes. Sequencing of the TCR alpha and beta cDNA libraries was done on the Illumina HiSeq platform using custom primers. Per the source publication's procedure: Raw reads were processed with MiGEC to extract unique molecular identifiers, and MiXCR was used to determine CDR3 positions. For each individual, recombination models were inferred using an EM algorithm with the repgenHMM and IGoR tools. The analysis of shared clonotypes was done with the tcR package in R, with sharing normalized by the product of cloneset sizes. To study raw recombination without the effects of thymic and clonal selection, out-of-frame nonproductive sequences were analyzed. TCRdb itself trimmed the public reads at Q25 with fastp, ran MiXCR and retained productive beta chains. One record per CDR3 amino acid sequence lists the most common genes and DNA. TCRdb, not the original authors, processed these V and J calls. The sample yields about 810,000 distinct CDR3 sequences; 10% to 15% were counted once. The top ten clonotypes cover roughly 1.6% of the sample.

Every donor in the study was a healthy Caucasian. The twin cohort consisted of three pairs of female monozygotic twins, all aged roughly 18 to 30 years. RNA for TCR libraries was isolated from peripheral blood mononuclear cells. Counted from cysteine to phenylalanine, this CDR3 has 16 amino acids. CDR3 DNA only is kept here, 48 bases in frame from base 1. After removal of 6 bases from V and 6 bases from J, the junction retains 14 bases not matched to a gene. This clonotype was seen repeatedly, ten times or more. Its antigen is still unknown. No per-base quality is available; no much larger clone lies one base away. These same records also appear under a second study, on yellow fever vaccine responses in identical twins. According to the second study: According to the authors, the vaccine-induced T cell response in identical twins seemed to be partly convergent and partly specific to each individual. In identical twins, the study followed T cell clones that responded to the vaccine with precision.

Sequenced: PBMCs. Recombination connected TRBV12-3 or TRBV12-4 to TRBJ2-1; TRBD2 fits 7 bases in the junction. This clonotype originated in a woman aged 18 to 35 in good health. DNA sequence: TGTGCCAGCAGCGGTGGGACGACTAGCCTCCCCAATGAGCAGTTCTTC. This encodes CASSGGTTSLPNEQFF.